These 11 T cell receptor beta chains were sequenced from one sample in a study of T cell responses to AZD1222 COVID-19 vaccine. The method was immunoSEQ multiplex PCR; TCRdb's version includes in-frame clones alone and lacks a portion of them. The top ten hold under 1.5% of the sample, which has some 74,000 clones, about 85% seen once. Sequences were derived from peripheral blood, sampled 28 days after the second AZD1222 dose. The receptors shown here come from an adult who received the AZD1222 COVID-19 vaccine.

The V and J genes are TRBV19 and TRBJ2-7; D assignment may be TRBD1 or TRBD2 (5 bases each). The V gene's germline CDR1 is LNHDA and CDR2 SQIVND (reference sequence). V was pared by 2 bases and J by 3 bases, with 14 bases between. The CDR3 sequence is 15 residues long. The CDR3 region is CASSIIGADRYEQYF. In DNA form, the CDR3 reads TGTGCCAGTAGTATAATCGGGGCCGATCGCTACGAGCAGTACTTC.

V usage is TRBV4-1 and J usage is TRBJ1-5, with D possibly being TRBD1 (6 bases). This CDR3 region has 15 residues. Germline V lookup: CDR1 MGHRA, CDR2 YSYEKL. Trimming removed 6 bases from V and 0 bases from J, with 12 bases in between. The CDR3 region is CASRPGQYSNQPQHF. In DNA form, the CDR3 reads TGCGCCAGCAGACCAGGACAGTATAGCAATCAGCCCCAGCATTTT.

The CDR3 DNA follows: TGCAGTGCTAGTGGCGGGAGAATAGTCAATGAGCAGTTCTTC. It is translated as CSASGGRIVNEQFF. This chain uses TRBV20-1 with TRBJ2-1; 7 nucleotides match TRBD2. In germline, CDR1 is DFQATT, CDR2 SNEGSKA (reference sequence). This CDR3 spans 14 amino acids. The junction had 8 bases not matched to a gene; V was cut back by 3 bases and J by 6 bases.

The CDR3 DNA is TGCAGTGCTAGTTGGACGGGAGAACTCCAGCATTTT. Translation: CSASWTGELQHF. The rearrangement uses TRBV20-1 and TRBJ1-5; D is unresolved. CDR1 and CDR2 (germline): DFQATT, SNEGSKA (reference sequence). This CDR3 comprises 12 residues. V dropped 3 bases and J dropped 12 bases, with 15 bases sitting between them.

The CDR3 nucleotides read TGTGCCTCCGTCAGCAGGGCGGACACCTTC. Protein sequence: CASVSRADTF. V gene TRBV30 combines with J gene TRBJ1-2; the D gene is possibly TRBD1 (5 bases). Trimming took off 7 bases at V and 12 bases at J, with 15 bases between the two ends. This CDR3 contains 10 residues. Germline CDR1 is GTSNPN and CDR2 is SVGIG (reference sequence).

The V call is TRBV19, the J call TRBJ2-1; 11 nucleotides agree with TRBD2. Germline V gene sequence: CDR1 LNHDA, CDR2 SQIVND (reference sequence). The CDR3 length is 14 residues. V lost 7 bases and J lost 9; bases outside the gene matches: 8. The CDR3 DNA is TGTGCCAGTATAGCGGGAGGGGTCGAGAGTGAGCAGTTCTTC. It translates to CASIAGGVESEQFF.

CDR3 in DNA: TGTGCCAGCAGCTTACGGGGCTACGAGCAGTACTTC. Its translation: CASSLRGYEQYF. The rearrangement links TRBV11-2 to TRBJ2-7, with D maybe TRBD2 (5 bases). Per the germline V gene, CDR1 is SGHAT and CDR2 is FQNNGV. This CDR3 region has 12 residues. Trimming removed 2 bases at V and 3 bases at J, with 5 bases between.

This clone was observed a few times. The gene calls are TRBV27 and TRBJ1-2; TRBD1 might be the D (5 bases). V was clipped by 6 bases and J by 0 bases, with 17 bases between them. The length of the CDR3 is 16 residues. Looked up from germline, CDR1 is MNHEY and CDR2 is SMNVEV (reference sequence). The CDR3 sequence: CASRGDGRASNYGYTF. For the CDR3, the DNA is TGTGCCAGCAGGGGGGACGGACGAGCCTCTAACTATGGCTACACCTTC.

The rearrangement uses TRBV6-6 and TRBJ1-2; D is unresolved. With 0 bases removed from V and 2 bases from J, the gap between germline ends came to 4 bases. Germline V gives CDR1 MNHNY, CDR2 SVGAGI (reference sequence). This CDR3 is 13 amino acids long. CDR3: CASSYSENYGYTF. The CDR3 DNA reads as TGTGCCAGCAGTTACTCCGAGAACTATGGCTACACCTTC.

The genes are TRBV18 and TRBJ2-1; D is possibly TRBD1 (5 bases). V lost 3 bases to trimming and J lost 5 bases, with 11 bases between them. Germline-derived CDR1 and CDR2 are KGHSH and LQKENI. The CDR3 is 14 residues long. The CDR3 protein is CASSPVTDNNEQFF. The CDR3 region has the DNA TGTGCCAGCTCACCGGTGACAGACAACAATGAGCAGTTCTTC. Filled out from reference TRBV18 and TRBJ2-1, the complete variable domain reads NAGVMQNPRHLVRRRGQEARLRCSPMKGHSHVYWYRQLPEEGLKFMVYLQKENIIDESGMPKERFSAEFPKEGPSILRIQQVVRGDSAAYFCASSPVTDNNEQFFGPGTRLTVL.

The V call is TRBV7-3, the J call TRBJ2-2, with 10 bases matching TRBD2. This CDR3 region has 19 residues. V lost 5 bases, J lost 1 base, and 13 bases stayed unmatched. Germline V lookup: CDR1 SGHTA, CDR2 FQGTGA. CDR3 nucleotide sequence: TGTGCCAGCAGCCCCCGTTTGGGCGTAGCGGGAGGGAACACCGGGGAGCTGTTTTTT. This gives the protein CASSPRLGVAGGNTGELFF. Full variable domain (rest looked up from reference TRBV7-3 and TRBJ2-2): GAGVSQTPSNKVTEKGKYVELRCDPISGHTALYWYRQSLGQGPEFLIYFQGTGAADDSGLPNDRFFAVRPEGSVSTLKIQRTERGDSAVYLCASSPRLGVAGGNTGELFFGEGSRLTVL.